This entry is about one T cell receptor beta chain. V shed 4 bases and J shed 0 bases, with 10 bases lying between them. Germline CDR1 MNHEY, CDR2 SVGAGI. CDR3 length equals 14 residues. This sample was taken from a study of blood T cell repertoires in COVID-19. Adults between roughly 18 and 90 years of age took part from 24 US areas. Donors in Cohort 3 counted as recovered after two negative PCRs, clearance, or symptom resolution. Authors' methods: Reference gene primer amplification gave nucleated cell count estimates. Here immunoSEQ multiplex PCR was the method, and the copy in TCRdb shows in-frame clones only, minus some. V and J calls and clone size follow that table, whereas D and trimming were derived from the DNA. The data contain 250,000 or so clones, approximately 83% of them seen just once; the ten biggest clones take up approximately 1.9%.

V and J are TRBV6-5 and TRBJ2-7; D is unresolved. The specimen was PBMCs or T cells enriched from blood (not recorded which). This clonotype originated in a woman aged 45-65 years who had recovered from COVID-19. This CDR3 is CASSSRWNSYEQYF. DNA for the CDR3: TGTGCCAGCAGTTCCAGGTGGAACTCCTACGAGCAGTACTTC.